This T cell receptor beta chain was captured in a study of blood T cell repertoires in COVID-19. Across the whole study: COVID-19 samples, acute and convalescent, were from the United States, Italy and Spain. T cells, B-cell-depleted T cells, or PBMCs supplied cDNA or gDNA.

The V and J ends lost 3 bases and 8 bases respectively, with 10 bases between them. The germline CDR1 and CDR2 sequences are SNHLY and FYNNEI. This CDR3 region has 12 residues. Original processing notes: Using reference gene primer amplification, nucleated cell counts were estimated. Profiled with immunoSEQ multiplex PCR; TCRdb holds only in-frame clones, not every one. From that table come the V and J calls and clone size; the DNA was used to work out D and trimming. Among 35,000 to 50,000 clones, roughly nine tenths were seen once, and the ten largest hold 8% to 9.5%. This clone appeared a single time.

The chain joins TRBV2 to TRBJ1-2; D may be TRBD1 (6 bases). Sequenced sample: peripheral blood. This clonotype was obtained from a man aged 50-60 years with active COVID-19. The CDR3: CASSDRGEGYTF. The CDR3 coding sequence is TGTGCCAGCAGTGACAGGGGTGAAGGCTACACCTTC.